The 23 T cell receptor beta chains listed next were all sequenced from one sample in a study of blood T cell repertoires in COVID-19. TCRdb keeps only in-frame clones here, not all; method: immunoSEQ multiplex PCR. The profile shows around 260,000 clones, more than 85% of them singletons. Sequenced input: peripheral blood. The receptors stem from a woman aged 25 to 39 with COVID-19, enrolled during active disease.

This chain connects TRBV28 to TRBJ1-5; a possible D gene is TRBD1 (6 bases). Germline CDR1 reads MDHEN; CDR2 reads SYDVKM. The CDR3 runs to 14 residues. V was pared by 7 bases and J by 5 bases, with 15 bases between. The CDR3 coding sequence is TGTGCCAGCACCTTACCCGGGACACATCAGCCCCAGCATTTT. This encodes CASTLPGTHQPQHF.

The J gene is TRBJ2-4, the V gene TRBV28, with TRBD1 matching over 9 bases. The CDR3 spans 17 residues. CDR1 is MDHEN and CDR2 is SYDVKM in the germline V gene. The junction had 7 bases not matched to a gene; V was cut back by 2 bases and J by 2 bases. The CDR3 DNA reads TGTGCCAGCAGTTTAAGCTTCGGACAGGGGTCCAAAAACATTCAGTACTTC. Translating it yields CASSLSFGQGSKNIQYF. The entire variable domain, with the rest obtained from reference TRBV28 and TRBJ2-4, is as follows: DVKVTQSSRYLVKRTGEKVFLECVQDMDHENMFWYRQDPGLGLRLIYFSYDVKMKEKGDIPEGYSVSREKKERFSLILESASTNQTSMYLCASSLSFGQGSKNIQYFGAGTRLSVL.

The V and J genes are TRBV11-2 and TRBJ2-1; a weak D match, TRBD2 (6 bases). Looked up from germline, CDR1 is SGHAT and CDR2 is FQNNGV. This CDR3 is 15 amino acids long. The germline V and J ends were trimmed by 1 base and 7 bases, with 14 bases remaining between them. The CDR3 loop reads CASSLVAGRGNEQFF. The CDR3 nucleotides are TGTGCCAGCAGCTTAGTGGCCGGGAGAGGGAATGAGCAGTTCTTC.

The chain combines TRBV19 with TRBJ2-1; 13 nucleotides agree with TRBD2. The CDR3 extends over 15 amino acids. The germline V gene has CDR1 LNHDA and CDR2 SQIVND (reference sequence). The ends lost 5 bases at V and 6 bases at J; junction bases unmatched: 4. CDR3 sequence reads: CASSSGLAGVNEQFF. The CDR3 nucleotides are TGTGCCAGTAGTTCCGGACTAGCGGGAGTCAATGAGCAGTTCTTC.

This clone was seen only once. The J gene is TRBJ1-6, the V gene TRBV9; 8 bases agree with TRBD1. The CDR3 extends over 15 amino acids. V shed 0 bases and J 8 bases; nucleotides not matched to a gene: 4. Germline CDR1 is SGDLS and CDR2 is YYNGEE. CDR3 region: CASSVVAGGDSPLHF. CDR3 nucleotide sequence: TGTGCCAGCAGCGTAGTGGCAGGGGGCGATTCACCCCTCCACTTT.

The CDR3 reads CASSVGSGLYEQYF. The CDR3 DNA reads as TGTGCCAGCAGCGTAGGGAGCGGGCTCTACGAGCAGTACTTC. The chain uses TRBV7-8 and TRBJ2-7; weak D call: TRBD2 (6 bases). V was pared by 5 bases and J by 3 bases, with 14 bases between. The CDR3 runs to 14 residues. The germline V gene has CDR1 SGHVS and CDR2 FQNEAQ.

V is TRBV3-1 (or the pseudogene TRBV3-2) and J is TRBJ1-5, with no clear D. The germline V gene has CDR1 LGHDT and CDR2 YNNKEL (reference sequence). There are 17 residues in the CDR3. Trimming left V 1 base short and J 2 bases short, with 15 bases between. The CDR3: CASSQGMVGGGNQPQHF. CDR3 nucleotide sequence: TGTGCCAGCAGCCAAGGTATGGTGGGAGGAGGCAATCAGCCCCAGCATTTT.

This clone was picked up a small number of times. This chain links TRBV14 with TRBJ2-7; 7 bases fit TRBD2. CDR3 length equals 18 residues. The junction had 17 bases not matched to a gene; V was cut back by 4 bases and J by 2 bases. The V gene's germline CDR1 is SGHDN and CDR2 FVKESK. The CDR3 spells CASSPLGAGAQKTYEQYF. DNA for the CDR3: TGTGCCAGCAGCCCTCTAGGGGCGGGAGCACAAAAAACCTACGAGCAGTACTTC.

The chain is built from TRBV6-4 and TRBJ1-2; a weak D match, TRBD1 (6 bases). V was cut by 5 bases and J by 2 bases, with 6 bases left in between. Germline CDR1 is MRHNA and CDR2 is SNTAGT. CDR3 length: 12 residues. The CDR3 nucleotides read TGTGCCAGCAGTCAGGGGAACTATGGCTACACCTTC. Translation gives CASSQGNYGYTF.

The chain couples TRBV11-2 to TRBJ1-5; D is possibly TRBD1 (5 bases). V was shortened by 2 bases and J by 3 bases, with 11 bases between the two germline ends. CDR1 and CDR2 (germline): SGHAT, FQNNGV. The CDR3 loop spans 15 amino acids. CDR3: CASSLTGTINQPQHF. Written as DNA, the CDR3 is TGTGCCAGCAGCTTAACAGGCACCATCAATCAGCCCCAGCATTTT. The variable domain in full, with the rest retrieved from reference TRBV11-2 and TRBJ1-5, is EAGVAQSPRYKIIEKRQSVAFWCNPISGHATLYWYQQILGQGPKLLIQFQNNGVVDDSQLPKDRFSAERLKGVDSTLKIQPAKLEDSAVYLCASSLTGTINQPQHFGDGTRLSIL.

The rearrangement joins TRBV10-2 to TRBJ2-1; the match to TRBD1 covers 9 bases. Trimming removed 6 bases from V and 0 bases from J; junction bases left unmatched: 3. From germline, CDR1 is WSHSY and CDR2 SAAADI. The CDR3 loop spans 15 amino acids. The CDR3 nucleotides are TGCGCCAGCAGGGACAGGGGCAGCTCCTACAATGAGCAGTTCTTC. It codes for CASRDRGSSYNEQFF.

This sequence joins TRBV9 and TRBJ1-1; perhaps TRBD1 as D (5 bases). The germline gives CDR1 SGDLS, CDR2 YYNGEE. The V and J ends lost 0 bases and 8 bases respectively, with 8 bases between them. The CDR3 is 12 amino acids. The CDR3 is CASSVGGREAFF. The CDR3 DNA sequence: TGTGCCAGCAGCGTAGGGGGGAGGGAAGCTTTCTTT.

V gene TRBV18 combines with J gene TRBJ2-3; a weak D match, TRBD2 (5 bases). V was clipped by 1 base and J by 5 bases, with 10 bases between them. Germline CDR1 reads KGHSH; CDR2 reads LQKENI. The CDR3 runs 14 residues. This CDR3 is CASSPLGLGDTQYF. The CDR3 region has the DNA TGTGCCAGCTCACCACTTGGACTTGGAGATACGCAGTATTTT.

The chain recombines TRBV3-1 (or the pseudogene TRBV3-2) with TRBJ2-1; 12 nucleotides agree with TRBD2. The CDR3 is 15 residues long. With V trimmed by 1 base and J by 10 bases, 5 bases remained unmatched. Germline V lookup: CDR1 LGHDT, CDR2 YNNKEL (reference sequence). The CDR3 protein is CASSQALAGGGEQFF. The CDR3 DNA follows: TGTGCCAGCAGCCAAGCACTAGCGGGAGGAGGAGAGCAGTTCTTC.

V usage is TRBV5-6 and J usage is TRBJ1-2; possible D gene TRBD1, 6 bases. This CDR3 comprises 16 residues. Germline-derived CDR1 and CDR2 are SGHDT and YYEEEE. Trimming cost V 0 bases and J 4 bases, with 16 bases left between them. DNA of the CDR3: TGTGCCAGCAGCTTGGTCTCTTCACAGGGTATCTATGGCTACACCTTC. Translated: CASSLVSSQGIYGYTF.

The chain employs TRBV9 and TRBJ1-1, with 7 bases lining up with TRBD1. V gave up 5 bases and J gave up 1 base; unmatched junction bases: 5. The CDR3 is 14 amino acids. CDR1 is SGDLS and CDR2 is YYNGEE in the germline V gene. The CDR3 sequence: CASRRTGENTEAFF. The DNA of the CDR3 is TGTGCCAGCAGAAGGACAGGAGAGAACACTGAAGCTTTCTTT.

V usage is TRBV29-1 and J usage is TRBJ1-1; D gene uncertain. The V end was cut by 3 bases, the J end by 8 bases, with 4 bases between. CDR1 SQVTM and CDR2 ANQGSEA come from the germline V gene. This CDR3 spans 9 amino acids. The CDR3 DNA sequence: TGCAGCGTTGACGTAGAAGCTTTCTTT. It is translated as CSVDVEAFF.

This clone has just one count. The chain has TRBV29-1 and TRBJ1-1, with 9 bases lining up with TRBD1. V dropped 5 bases and J dropped 5; count of bases not matched to a gene: 6. Looked up from germline, CDR1 is SQVTM and CDR2 is ANQGSEA. There are 13 residues in the CDR3. This chain's CDR3 is CSVSLDRGTEAFF. In DNA form, the CDR3 reads TGCAGCGTTAGTCTGGACAGGGGAACTGAAGCTTTCTTT.

The chain recombines TRBV28 with TRBJ1-5; 10 bases match TRBD1. V lost 4 bases, J lost 5 bases, and 8 bases stayed unmatched. Germline CDR1 reads MDHEN; CDR2 reads SYDVKM. The CDR3 covers 16 residues. CDR3 DNA sequence: TGTGCCAGCAGTTCACCGGGACAGGGGTCCGATCAGCCCCAGCATTTT. Amino acid sequence: CASSSPGQGSDQPQHF.

This sequence joins TRBV6-5 and TRBJ1-1; no clear D. This CDR3 comprises 12 residues. CDR1 MNHEY and CDR2 SVGAGI come from the germline V gene. V was cut by 7 bases and J by 1 base, with 7 bases left in between. CDR3 amino acids: CASMAGNTEAFF. As DNA, the CDR3 is TGTGCCAGCATGGCGGGGAACACTGAAGCTTTCTTT.

The CDR3 loop reads CASSMGTGAGDNEQYF. The CDR3 nucleotides are TGTGCCAGTAGTATGGGCACGGGGGCGGGAGACAACGAGCAGTACTTC. The chain has TRBV19 and TRBJ2-7, with D possibly TRBD2 on 7 matching bases. V lost 3 bases, J lost 5 bases, and 20 bases lay in between. The CDR3 is made up of 16 amino acids. CDR1 and CDR2 (germline): LNHDA, SQIVND (reference sequence).

The rearrangement uses TRBV9 and TRBJ2-2; TRBD2 matches 8 bases. CDR1 and CDR2 (germline): SGDLS, YYNGEE. The CDR3 is made up of 16 amino acids. V gave up 0 bases and J gave up 6 bases; unmatched junction bases: 7. The DNA of the CDR3 is TGTGCCAGCAGCGTAGCTACATCACTAGCGGCCGGGGAGCTGTTTTTT. Amino acids: CASSVATSLAAGELFF.

The chain joins TRBV23-1 to TRBJ1-1; D remains ambiguous. TRBV23-1 is labeled an ORF, and its function is uncertain. The V and J ends lost 0 bases and 7 bases respectively, with 21 bases between them. There are 17 residues in the CDR3. CDR3 nucleotides: TGCGCCAGCAGTCAATCGCTCCGGGTACTCTACCCCAATGAAGCTTTCTTT. Encoded protein: CASSQSLRVLYPNEAFF.